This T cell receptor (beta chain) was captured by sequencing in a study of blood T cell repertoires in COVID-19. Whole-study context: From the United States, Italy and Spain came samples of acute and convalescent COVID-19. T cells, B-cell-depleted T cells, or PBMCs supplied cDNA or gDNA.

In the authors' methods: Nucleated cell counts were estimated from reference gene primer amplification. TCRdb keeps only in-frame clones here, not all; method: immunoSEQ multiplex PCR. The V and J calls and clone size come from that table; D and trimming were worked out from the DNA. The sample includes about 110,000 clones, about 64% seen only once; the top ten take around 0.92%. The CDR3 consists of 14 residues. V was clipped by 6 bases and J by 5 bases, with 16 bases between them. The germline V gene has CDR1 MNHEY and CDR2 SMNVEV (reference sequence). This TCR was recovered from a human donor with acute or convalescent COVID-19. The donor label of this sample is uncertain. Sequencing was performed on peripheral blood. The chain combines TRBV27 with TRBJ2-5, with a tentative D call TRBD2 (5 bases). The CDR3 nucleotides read TGTGCCAGCAGCCCAACCCGGGGAAGCGAGACCCAGTACTTC. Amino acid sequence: CASSPTRGSETQYF.